One and the same sample provided the 12 T cell receptor beta chains below, sequenced in a study of T-cell reconstitution after alpha-beta-depleted transplantation in children. Preparing the TCRbeta library involved the use of unique molecular identifiers. MiXCR, run by TCRdb on the PCR reads, gives a single entry per CDR3 protein. The sample holds around 490,000 distinct CDR3 sequences, about an eighth seen once. Sequenced material: PBMCs, mostly from graft donor cells, taken 180 days after TCRalphabeta/CD19-depleted stem cell transplant. The origin of the receptors is a female patient aged 2-15 years who had a stem cell transplant for aplastic anemia, so the T cells may come from the graft donor.

This clonotype was observed many times. The chain joins TRBV7-3 to TRBJ2-3; 10 nucleotides line up with TRBD2. The V gene's germline CDR1 is SGHTA and CDR2 FQGTGA. This CDR3 contains 15 residues. J gave up 6 bases and V 6 bases, and 9 bases lay outside the gene matches. The CDR3 loop reads CASSLRASGSDTQYF. For the CDR3, the DNA is TGTGCCAGCAGTCTACGGGCTAGCGGGAGCGATACGCAGTATTTT.

V gene TRBV20-1 combines with J gene TRBJ1-5, with a possible D match to TRBD1 (5 bases). Trimming removed 0 bases from V and 6 bases from J, with 12 bases in between. Per the germline V gene, CDR1 is DFQATT and CDR2 is SNEGSKA (reference sequence). CDR3 length: 14 residues. CDR3 loop: CSARESGPPQPQHF. CDR3 nucleotide sequence: TGCAGTGCTAGAGAATCGGGGCCCCCTCAGCCCCAGCATTTT.

This clonotype was seen many times. The J gene is TRBJ2-7, the V gene TRBV12-3 or TRBV12-4; weak D call: TRBD1 (6 bases). V gave up 6 bases and J gave up 2 bases, with 11 bases separating them. CDR3 size: 13 residues. The CDR3 region has the DNA TGTGCCAGCAGCCAGGACAGACCCTACGAGCAGTACTTC. Translating gives CASSQDRPYEQYF.

There are a few counts of this clonotype. The V gene is TRBV7-9, the J gene TRBJ2-7; TRBD2 agrees at 9 bases. The CDR3 loop spans 17 amino acids. Germline-derived CDR1 and CDR2 are SEHNR and FQNEAQ (reference sequence). Losses at the gene ends were 1 base for V and 2 bases for J; bases not matched to a gene: 9. In DNA, the CDR3 is TGTGCCAGCAGCTTAGGGGGTCTAAGGACTAGCGCCTACGAGCAGTACGTC. It yields the protein CASSLGGLRTSAYEQYV.

J is TRBJ1-5 and V is TRBV27, with a tentative D call TRBD1 (5 bases). V was pared by 5 bases and J by 7 bases, with 12 bases between. This CDR3 comprises 13 residues. In germline, CDR1 is MNHEY, CDR2 SMNVEV (reference sequence). Written as DNA, the CDR3 is TGTGCCAGCAGTCAGGGTCATGGACAGCCCCAGCATTTT. This translates into CASSQGHGQPQHF.

The chain uses TRBV9 and TRBJ2-7; D possibly corresponds to TRBD1 (6 bases). The germline CDR1 and CDR2 sequences are SGDLS and YYNGEE. Trimming cost V 0 bases and J 1 base, with 11 bases left between them. CDR3 length: 15 amino acids. The CDR3 region is CASSVDGQPSYEQYF. The DNA for the CDR3 is TGTGCCAGCAGCGTAGACGGACAGCCATCCTACGAGCAGTACTTC.

The V call is TRBV29-1, the J call TRBJ2-5; no definite D call. Trimming took 7 bases from V and 2 from J, leaving 11 bases between them. The CDR3 runs to 12 residues. Germline loops: CDR1 SQVTM, CDR2 ANQGSEA. The CDR3 coding sequence is TGCAGCGCGGAGACACGTCAAGAGACCCAGTACTTC. Residues: CSAETRQETQYF.

This clonotype appeared a few times. The V call is TRBV13, the J call TRBJ1-4; D gene ambiguous. The ends were cut back, 2 bases at V and 8 bases at J, with 15 bases in the middle. Germline V gene sequence: CDR1 PRHDT, CDR2 FYEKMQ (reference sequence). This CDR3 spans 15 amino acids. The DNA of the CDR3 is TGTGCCAGCAGCTTAACTGCGGCGGGAGAAGAAAAACTGTTTTTT. It yields the protein CASSLTAAGEEKLFF.

This clonotype was counted a few times. V usage is TRBV6-5 and J usage is TRBJ1-2, with 9 bases lining up with TRBD1. V lost 0 bases and J lost 4; bases outside the gene matches: 6. The CDR3 has 16 residues. Germline CDR1 is MNHEY and CDR2 is SVGAGI. The CDR3, as DNA: TGTGCCAGCAGTTACTCGGGGACAGGGATGGGCTATGGCTACACCTTC. It translates to CASSYSGTGMGYGYTF.

The V and J genes are TRBV6-2 or TRBV6-3 and TRBJ2-1; tentatively, D is TRBD2 (5 bases). This CDR3 region has 15 residues. Germline-derived CDR1 and CDR2 are MNHEY and SVGEGT. V was cut by 2 bases and J by 2 bases, with 10 bases left in between. The CDR3 reads CASSYDGVTYNEQFF. CDR3 DNA sequence: TGTGCCAGCAGTTACGACGGGGTAACCTACAATGAGCAGTTCTTC.

This clonotype occurred a few times. This rearrangement joins TRBV18 to TRBJ2-3, with 7 bases identical to TRBD1. CDR1 and CDR2 from the germline V gene are KGHSH and LQKENI. The V segment lost 1 base and the J segment 2 bases; nucleotides outside the gene matches: 6. CDR3 length: 16 residues. CDR3: CASSPQRGQITDTQYF. The CDR3 DNA follows: TGTGCCAGCTCACCACAAAGGGGGCAGATCACAGATACGCAGTATTTT. Full variable domain (missing parts from reference TRBV18 and TRBJ2-3): NAGVMQNPRHLVRRRGQEARLRCSPMKGHSHVYWYRQLPEEGLKFMVYLQKENIIDESGMPKERFSAEFPKEGPSILRIQQVVRGDSAAYFCASSPQRGQITDTQYFGPGTRLTVL.

The sample holds a few counts of this clonotype. The chain uses TRBV5-1 and TRBJ1-3; TRBD1 aligns across 10 bases. Germline V lookup: CDR1 SGHRS, CDR2 YFSETQ. There are 18 residues in the CDR3. V shed 4 bases and J 0 bases; nucleotides not matched to a gene: 10. The chain's CDR3 is CASSPGQGGIGSGNTIYF. The DNA for the CDR3 is TGCGCCAGCAGCCCCGGACAGGGGGGAATAGGCTCTGGAAACACCATATATTTT.